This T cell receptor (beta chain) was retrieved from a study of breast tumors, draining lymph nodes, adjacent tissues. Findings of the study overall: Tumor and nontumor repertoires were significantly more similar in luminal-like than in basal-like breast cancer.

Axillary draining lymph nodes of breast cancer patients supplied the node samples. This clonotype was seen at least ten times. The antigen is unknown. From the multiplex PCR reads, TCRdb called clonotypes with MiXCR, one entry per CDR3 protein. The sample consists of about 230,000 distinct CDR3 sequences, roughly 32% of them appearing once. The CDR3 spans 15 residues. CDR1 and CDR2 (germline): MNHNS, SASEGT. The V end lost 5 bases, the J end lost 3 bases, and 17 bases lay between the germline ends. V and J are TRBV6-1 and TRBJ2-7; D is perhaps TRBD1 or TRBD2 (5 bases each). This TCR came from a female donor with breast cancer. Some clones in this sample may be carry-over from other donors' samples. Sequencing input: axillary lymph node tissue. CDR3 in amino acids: CASSLPGSFNYEQYF. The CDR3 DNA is TGTGCCAGCAGTCTCCCAGGGAGTTTTAACTACGAGCAGTACTTC.